This entry is about one TCR beta chain. This specimen belongs to a study of CD8+CD57+ T cells in acquired aplastic anemia. The length of the CDR3 is 16 residues. Germline assignment: CDR1 DFQATT and CDR2 SNEGSKA (reference sequence). The ends lost 7 bases at V and 2 bases at J; junction bases unmatched: 8. It was genomic DNA that served as the template for profiling TCR beta VDJ and CDR3. TCRdb recomputed calls from the reads with MiXCR, one row per CDR3 protein. The repertoire holds approximately 170,000 distinct CDR3 sequences, with under 75% as singletons. The receptor comes from a human donor in good health. V and J are TRBV20-1 and TRBJ2-3, with 14 bases lining up with TRBD2. The sequenced sample consisted of sorted CD4+, CD8+, or CD8+CD57+ T cells (not recorded which) from PBMCs. CDR3 sequence (DNA): TGCAGTGGGGAAAGGGGACTAGCGGGAGCCACAGATACGCAGTATTTT. This sequence encodes CSGERGLAGATDTQYF.